This record covers a single TCR beta chain. Its antigen is not identified. The CDR3 covers 19 residues. The V and J ends lost 4 bases and 2 bases, in that order; junction bases with no gene match: 10. Germline V gene lookup returns CDR1 SGHAT and CDR2 FQNNGV. The data belong to a study of graft-versus-host responses after intestinal transplantation. Whole-study context: The transplants performed in recipients were multivisceral, liver-intestinal, or isolated intestinal. Study-level results: Early post-transplant HvG declines were associated with peak circulating GvH clone levels. High graft-versus-host to host-versus-graft T cell clonal ratios marked allografts of patients with graft-donor macrochimerism.

The assay was immunoSEQ multiplex PCR, and TCRdb's table has in-frame clones only and misses some. The sample has approximately 89,000 clones, around 93% seen once. The clonotype originates from a human donor who was the organ donor for an intestinal transplant. V and J are TRBV11-2 and TRBJ2-5; TRBD2 matches at 16 bases. Material: unstimulated CD8+ T cells sorted from spleen or lymph node cells, obtained before transplant. This CDR3 reads CASSSPGTSGRASQETQYF. DNA of the CDR3: TGTGCCAGCAGCTCGCCCGGGACTAGCGGGAGGGCCTCACAAGAGACCCAGTACTTC.